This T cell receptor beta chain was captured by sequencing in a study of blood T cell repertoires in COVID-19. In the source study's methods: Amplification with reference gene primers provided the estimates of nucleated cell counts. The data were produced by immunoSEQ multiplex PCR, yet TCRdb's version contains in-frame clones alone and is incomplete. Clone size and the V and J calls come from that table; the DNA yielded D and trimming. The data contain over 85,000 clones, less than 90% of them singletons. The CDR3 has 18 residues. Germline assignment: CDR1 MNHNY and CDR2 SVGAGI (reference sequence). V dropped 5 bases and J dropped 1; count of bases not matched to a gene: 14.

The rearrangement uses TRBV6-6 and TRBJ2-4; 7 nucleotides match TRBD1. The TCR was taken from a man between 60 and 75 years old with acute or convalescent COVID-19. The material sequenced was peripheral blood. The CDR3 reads CASSLFPLDRVAKNIQYF. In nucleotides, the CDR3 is TGTGCCAGCAGTCTGTTCCCGTTAGACAGGGTCGCCAAAAACATTCAGTACTTC.